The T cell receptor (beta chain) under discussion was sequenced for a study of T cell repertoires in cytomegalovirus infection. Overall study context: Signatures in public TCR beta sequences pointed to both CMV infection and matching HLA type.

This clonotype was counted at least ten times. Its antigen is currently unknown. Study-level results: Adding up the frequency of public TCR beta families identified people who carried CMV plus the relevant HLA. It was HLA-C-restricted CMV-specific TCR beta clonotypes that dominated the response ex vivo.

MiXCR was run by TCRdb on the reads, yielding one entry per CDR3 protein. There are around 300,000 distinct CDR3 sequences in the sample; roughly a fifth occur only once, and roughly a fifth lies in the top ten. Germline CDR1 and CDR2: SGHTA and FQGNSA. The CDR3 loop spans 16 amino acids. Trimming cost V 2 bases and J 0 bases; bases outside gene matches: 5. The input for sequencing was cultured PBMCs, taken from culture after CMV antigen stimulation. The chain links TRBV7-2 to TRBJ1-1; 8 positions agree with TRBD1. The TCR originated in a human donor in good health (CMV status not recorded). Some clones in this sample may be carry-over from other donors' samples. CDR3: CASSLTGQAMNTEAFF. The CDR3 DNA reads TGTGCCAGCAGCTTAACGGGACAGGCAATGAACACTGAAGCTTTCTTT.